The clone carrying this T cell receptor (beta chain) came up a few times. One end of the junction does not line up with germline, which may come from a read error. The data originate from a study of CD8 T cells in ankylosing spondylitis. The germline V gene has CDR1 DFQATT and CDR2 SNEGSKA (reference sequence). The CDR3 is 10 amino acids. One entry per CDR3 protein, called by TCRdb with MiXCR from the 5' RACE reads. The sample has nearly 250,000 distinct CDR3 sequences, around 32% seen once. The sequenced material came from blood, either unsorted or a sorted T cell fraction (not recorded which). The chain carries TRBV20-1 and TRBJ2-7; D is unclear. The source of this sequence is a male donor with ankylosing spondylitis or in good health (not recorded which). In DNA form, the CDR3 reads TGCAGTGCTGGAGACTACGAGCAGTACTTC. As protein: CSAGDYEQYF.